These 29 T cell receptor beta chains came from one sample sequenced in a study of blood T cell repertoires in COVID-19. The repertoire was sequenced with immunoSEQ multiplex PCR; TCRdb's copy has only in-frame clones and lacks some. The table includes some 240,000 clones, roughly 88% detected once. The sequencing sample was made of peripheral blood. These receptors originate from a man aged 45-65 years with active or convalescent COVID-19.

CDR3 DNA sequence: TGTGCCAGTAGTACTACAGGGCCGAACACTGAAGCTTTCTTT. Protein sequence: CASSTTGPNTEAFF. The rearrangement uses TRBV19 and TRBJ1-1; D is possibly TRBD1 (6 bases). Germline CDR1 is LNHDA and CDR2 is SQIVND (reference sequence). This CDR3 region has 14 residues. V was trimmed by 4 bases and J by 1 base, leaving 10 bases between them.

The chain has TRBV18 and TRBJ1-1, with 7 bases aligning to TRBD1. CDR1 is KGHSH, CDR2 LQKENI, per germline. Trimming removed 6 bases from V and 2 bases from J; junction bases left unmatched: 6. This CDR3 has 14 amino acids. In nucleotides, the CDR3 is TGTGCCAGCTCTCCGGGACAGCGTAACACTGAAGCTTTCTTT. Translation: CASSPGQRNTEAFF.

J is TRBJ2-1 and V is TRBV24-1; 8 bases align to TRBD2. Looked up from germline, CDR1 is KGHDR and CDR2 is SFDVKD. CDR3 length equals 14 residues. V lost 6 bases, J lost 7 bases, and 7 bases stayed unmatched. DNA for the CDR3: TGTGCCACCAGTCTCAGCGGGAGTATTAATGAGCAGTTCTTC. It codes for CATSLSGSINEQFF.

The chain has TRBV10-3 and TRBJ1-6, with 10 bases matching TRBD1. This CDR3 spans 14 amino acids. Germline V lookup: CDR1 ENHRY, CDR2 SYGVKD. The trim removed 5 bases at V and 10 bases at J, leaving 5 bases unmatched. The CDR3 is CAISLGQGLSPLHF. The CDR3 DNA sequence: TGTGCCATCAGTTTGGGACAGGGGCTCTCACCCCTCCACTTT.

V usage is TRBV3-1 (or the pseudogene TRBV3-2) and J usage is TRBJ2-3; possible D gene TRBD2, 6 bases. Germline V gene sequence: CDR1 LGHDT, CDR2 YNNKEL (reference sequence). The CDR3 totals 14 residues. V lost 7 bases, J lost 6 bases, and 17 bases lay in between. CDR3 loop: CASMKEGVGDTQYF. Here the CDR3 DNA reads TGTGCCAGCATGAAGGAGGGAGTCGGCGATACGCAGTATTTT.

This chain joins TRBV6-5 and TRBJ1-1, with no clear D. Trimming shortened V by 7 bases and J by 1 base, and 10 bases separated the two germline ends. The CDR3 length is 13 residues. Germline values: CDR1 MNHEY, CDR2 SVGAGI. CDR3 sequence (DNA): TGTGCCAGCAAGAGTGGGCAGAACACTGAAGCTTTCTTT. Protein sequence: CASKSGQNTEAFF.

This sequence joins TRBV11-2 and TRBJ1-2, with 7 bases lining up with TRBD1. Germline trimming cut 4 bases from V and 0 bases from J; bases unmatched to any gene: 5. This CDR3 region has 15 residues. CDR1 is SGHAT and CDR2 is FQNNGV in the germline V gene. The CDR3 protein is CASSSTGASNYGYTF. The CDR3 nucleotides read TGTGCCAGCAGCTCCACAGGGGCCTCTAACTATGGCTACACCTTC.

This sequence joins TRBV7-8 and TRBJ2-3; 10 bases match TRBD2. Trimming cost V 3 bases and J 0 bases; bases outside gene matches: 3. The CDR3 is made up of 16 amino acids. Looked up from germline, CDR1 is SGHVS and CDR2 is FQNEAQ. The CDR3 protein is CASSLGLALSTDTQYF. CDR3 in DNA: TGTGCCAGCAGCTTGGGACTAGCGCTAAGCACAGATACGCAGTATTTT. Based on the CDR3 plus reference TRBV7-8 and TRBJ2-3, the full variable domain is GAGVSQSPRYKVAKRGQDVALRCDPISGHVSLFWYQQALGQGPEFLTYFQNEAQLDKSGLPSDRFFAERPEGSVSTLKIQRTQQEDSAVYLCASSLGLALSTDTQYFGPGTRLTVL.

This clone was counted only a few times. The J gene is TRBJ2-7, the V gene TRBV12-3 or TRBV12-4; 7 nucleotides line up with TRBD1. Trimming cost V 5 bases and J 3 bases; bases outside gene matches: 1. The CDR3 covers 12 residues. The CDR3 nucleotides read TGTGCCAGCAGTAGGGACAGCTACGAGCAGTACTTC. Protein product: CASSRDSYEQYF.

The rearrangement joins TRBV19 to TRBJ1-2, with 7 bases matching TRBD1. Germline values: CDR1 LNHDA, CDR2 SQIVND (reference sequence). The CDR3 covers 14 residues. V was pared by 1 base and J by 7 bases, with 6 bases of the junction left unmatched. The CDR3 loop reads CASSIGGQVAGYTF. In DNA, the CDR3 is TGTGCCAGTAGTATAGGAGGACAGGTCGCTGGCTACACCTTC.

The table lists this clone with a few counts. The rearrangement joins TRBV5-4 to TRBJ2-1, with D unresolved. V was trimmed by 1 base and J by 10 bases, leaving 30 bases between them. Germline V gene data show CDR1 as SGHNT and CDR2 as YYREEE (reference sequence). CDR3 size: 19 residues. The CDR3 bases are TGTGCCAGCAGCTTGTCGCGCCCGGAGTACGAAGTAACTAAATACGAGCAGTTCTTC. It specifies CASSLSRPEYEVTKYEQFF.

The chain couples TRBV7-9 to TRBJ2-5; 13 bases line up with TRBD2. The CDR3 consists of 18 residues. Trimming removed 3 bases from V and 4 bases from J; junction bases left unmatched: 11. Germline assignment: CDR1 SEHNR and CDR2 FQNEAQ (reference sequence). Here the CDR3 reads CASSFPRTSGSSPETQYF. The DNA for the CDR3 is TGTGCCAGCAGCTTCCCCCGGACTAGCGGGAGTTCCCCAGAGACCCAGTACTTC.

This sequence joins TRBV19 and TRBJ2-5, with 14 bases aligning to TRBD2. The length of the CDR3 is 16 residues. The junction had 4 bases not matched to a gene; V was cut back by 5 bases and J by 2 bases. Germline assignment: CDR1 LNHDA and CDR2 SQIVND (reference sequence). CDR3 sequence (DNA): TGTGCCAGTAGTTCCCGACTAGCGGGAGGGCAAGAGACCCAGTACTTC. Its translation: CASSSRLAGGQETQYF. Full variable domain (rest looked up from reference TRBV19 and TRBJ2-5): DGGITQSPKYLFRKEGQNVTLSCEQNLNHDAMYWYRQDPGQGLRLIYYSQIVNDFQKGDIAEGYSVSREKKESFPLTVTSAQKNPTAFYLCASSSRLAGGQETQYFGPGTRLLVL.

CDR3 loop: CASTPGGGIGSFF. DNA of the CDR3: TGTGCCAGTACCCCGGGGGGCGGGATTGGGTCTTTCTTT. V gene TRBV19 combines with J gene TRBJ1-1, with a possible D match to TRBD1 (6 bases). V lost 7 bases and J 12 bases, leaving 21 bases between the germline ends. There are 13 residues in the CDR3. CDR1 LNHDA and CDR2 SQIVND come from the germline V gene (reference sequence).

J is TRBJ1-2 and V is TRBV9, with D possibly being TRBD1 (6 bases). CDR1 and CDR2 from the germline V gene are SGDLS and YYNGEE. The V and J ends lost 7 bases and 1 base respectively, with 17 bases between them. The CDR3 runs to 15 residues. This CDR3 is CASSRGGGHNYGYTF. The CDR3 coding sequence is TGTGCCAGCTCCCGAGGGGGGGGGCATAACTATGGCTACACCTTC. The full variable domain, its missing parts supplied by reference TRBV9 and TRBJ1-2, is DSGVTQTPKHLITATGQRVTLRCSPRSGDLSVYWYQQSLDQGLQFLIQYYNGEERAKGNILERFSAQQFPDLHSELNLSSLELGDSALYFCASSRGGGHNYGYTFGSGTRLTVV.

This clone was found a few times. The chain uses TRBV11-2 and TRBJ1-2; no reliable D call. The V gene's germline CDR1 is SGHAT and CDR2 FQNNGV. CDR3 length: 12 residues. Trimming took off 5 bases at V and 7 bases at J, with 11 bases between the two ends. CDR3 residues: CASSPRAIGYTF. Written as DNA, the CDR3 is TGTGCCAGCAGCCCGAGGGCTATTGGCTACACCTTC.

The CDR3 region is CAISDSRRSEPHNEQFF. The DNA for the CDR3 is TGTGCCATCAGTGACTCCCGGAGGTCAGAACCCCACAATGAGCAGTTCTTC. The chain uses TRBV10-3 and TRBJ2-1, with a tentative D call TRBD2 (5 bases). The germline gives CDR1 ENHRY, CDR2 SYGVKD. V lost 3 bases to trimming and J lost 5 bases, with 20 bases between them. The CDR3 has 17 amino acids.

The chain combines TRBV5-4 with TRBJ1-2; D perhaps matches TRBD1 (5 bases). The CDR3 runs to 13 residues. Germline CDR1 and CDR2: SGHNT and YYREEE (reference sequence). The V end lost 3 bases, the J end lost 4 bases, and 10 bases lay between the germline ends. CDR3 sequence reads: CASSSQGVYGYTF. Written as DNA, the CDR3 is TGTGCCAGCAGCTCGCAGGGTGTCTATGGCTACACCTTC.

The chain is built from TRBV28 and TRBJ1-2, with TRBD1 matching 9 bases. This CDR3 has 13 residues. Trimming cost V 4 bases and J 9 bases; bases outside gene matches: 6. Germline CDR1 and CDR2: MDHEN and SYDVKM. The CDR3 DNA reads TGTGCCAGCAGTTCCGGGACAGGGATTCGCTACACCTTC. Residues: CASSSGTGIRYTF.

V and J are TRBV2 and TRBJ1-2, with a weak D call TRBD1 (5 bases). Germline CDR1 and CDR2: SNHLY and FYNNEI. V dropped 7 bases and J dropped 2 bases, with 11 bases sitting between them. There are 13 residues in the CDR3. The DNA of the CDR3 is TGTGCCAGCAAGCAGGGAAGCAACTATGGCTACACCTTC. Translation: CASKQGSNYGYTF.

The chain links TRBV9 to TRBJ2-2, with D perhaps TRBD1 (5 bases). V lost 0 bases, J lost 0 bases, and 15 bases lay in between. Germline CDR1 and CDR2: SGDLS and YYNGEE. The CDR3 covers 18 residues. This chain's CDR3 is CASSVVSRDLANTGELFF. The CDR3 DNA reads TGTGCCAGCAGCGTAGTAAGCAGGGATTTGGCGAACACCGGGGAGCTGTTTTTT.

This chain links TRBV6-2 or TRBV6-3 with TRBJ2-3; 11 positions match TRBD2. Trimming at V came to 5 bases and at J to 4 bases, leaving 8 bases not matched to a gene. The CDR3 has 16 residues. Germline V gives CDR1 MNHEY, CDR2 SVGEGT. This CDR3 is CASSKTQTSGADTQYF. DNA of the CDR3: TGTGCCAGCAGTAAAACCCAGACTAGCGGGGCAGATACGCAGTATTTT.

Written as DNA, the CDR3 is TGTGCCAGCAGTTTAGGGACTAGCGGGAGTTTTTTCAATGAGCAGTTCTTC. The encoded protein is CASSLGTSGSFFNEQFF. The chain is built from TRBV28 and TRBJ2-1; 14 nucleotides line up with TRBD2. The CDR3 has 17 residues. The J segment lost 6 bases and the V segment lost 2 bases, leaving 6 bases of the junction unmatched. CDR1 MDHEN and CDR2 SYDVKM come from the germline V gene.

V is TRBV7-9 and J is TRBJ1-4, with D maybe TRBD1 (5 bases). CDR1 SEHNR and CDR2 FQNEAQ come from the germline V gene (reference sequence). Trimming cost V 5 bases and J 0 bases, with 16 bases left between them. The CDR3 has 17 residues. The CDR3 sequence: CASSLPQGRTTNEKLFF. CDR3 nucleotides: TGTGCCAGCAGCCTACCCCAGGGCCGAACAACTAATGAAAAACTGTTTTTT.

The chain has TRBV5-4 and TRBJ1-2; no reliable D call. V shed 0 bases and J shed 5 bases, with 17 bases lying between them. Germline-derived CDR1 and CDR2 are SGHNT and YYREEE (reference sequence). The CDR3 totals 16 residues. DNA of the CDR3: TGTGCCAGCAGCTTGGCGAGGGCAGGCAACCTATATGGCTACACCTTC. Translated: CASSLARAGNLYGYTF.

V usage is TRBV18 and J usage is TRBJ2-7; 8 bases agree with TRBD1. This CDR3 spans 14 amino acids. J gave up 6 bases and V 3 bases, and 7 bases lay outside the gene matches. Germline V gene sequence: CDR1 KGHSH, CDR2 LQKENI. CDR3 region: CASSPAQGAGEQYF. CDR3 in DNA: TGTGCCAGCTCACCGGCTCAGGGGGCAGGCGAGCAGTACTTC. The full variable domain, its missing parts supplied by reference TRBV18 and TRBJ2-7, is NAGVMQNPRHLVRRRGQEARLRCSPMKGHSHVYWYRQLPEEGLKFMVYLQKENIIDESGMPKERFSAEFPKEGPSILRIQQVVRGDSAAYFCASSPAQGAGEQYFGPGTRLTVT.

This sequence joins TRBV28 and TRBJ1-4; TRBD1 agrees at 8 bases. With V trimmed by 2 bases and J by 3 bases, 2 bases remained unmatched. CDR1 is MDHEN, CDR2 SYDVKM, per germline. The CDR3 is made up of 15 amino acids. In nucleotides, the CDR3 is TGTGCCAGCAGTTTAGACAGGGGCTCTAATGAAAAACTGTTTTTT. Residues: CASSLDRGSNEKLFF.

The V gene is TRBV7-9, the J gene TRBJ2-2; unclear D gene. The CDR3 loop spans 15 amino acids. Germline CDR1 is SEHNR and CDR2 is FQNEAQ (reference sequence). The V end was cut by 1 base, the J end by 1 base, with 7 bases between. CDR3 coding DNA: TGTGCCAGCAGCTTAGGACTGGGGAACACCGGGGAGCTGTTTTTT. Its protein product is CASSLGLGNTGELFF.

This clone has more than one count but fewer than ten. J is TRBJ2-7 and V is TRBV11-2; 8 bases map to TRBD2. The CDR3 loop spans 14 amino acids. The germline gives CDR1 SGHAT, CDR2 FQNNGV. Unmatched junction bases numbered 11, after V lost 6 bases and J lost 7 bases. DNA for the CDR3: TGTGCCAGCAGGCCCGGGGGGGGGCGTAAGGAGCAGTACTTC. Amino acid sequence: CASRPGGGRKEQYF. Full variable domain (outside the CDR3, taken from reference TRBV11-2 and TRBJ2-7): EAGVAQSPRYKIIEKRQSVAFWCNPISGHATLYWYQQILGQGPKLLIQFQNNGVVDDSQLPKDRFSAERLKGVDSTLKIQPAKLEDSAVYLCASRPGGGRKEQYFGPGTRLTVT.